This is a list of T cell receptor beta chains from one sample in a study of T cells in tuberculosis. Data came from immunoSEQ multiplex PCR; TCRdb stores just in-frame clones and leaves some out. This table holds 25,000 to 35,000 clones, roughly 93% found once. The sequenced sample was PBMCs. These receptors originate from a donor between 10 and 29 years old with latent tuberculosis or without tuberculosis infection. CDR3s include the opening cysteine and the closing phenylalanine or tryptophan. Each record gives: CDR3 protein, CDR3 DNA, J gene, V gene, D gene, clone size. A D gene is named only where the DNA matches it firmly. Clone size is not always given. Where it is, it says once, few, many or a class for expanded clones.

CASSNKKGAAPEQYF,TGTGCCAGCAGTAATAAAAAGGGAGCTGCTCCCGAGCAGTACTTC,TRBJ2-7,TRBV5-4,NA,NA
CASSRQGAQETQYF,TGTGCCAGCAGCCGTCAGGGGGCACAAGAGACCCAGTACTTC,TRBJ2-5,TRBV5-4,TRBD1,few
CASKDRGKEETQYF,TGTGCCAGCAAGGACAGGGGAAAAGAGGAGACCCAGTACTTC,TRBJ2-5,TRBV7-8,TRBD1,NA
CASMTGLAGAGYYEQYF,TGTGCCAGCATGACGGGACTAGCGGGAGCGGGGTATTACGAGCAGTACTTC,TRBJ2-7,TRBV27,TRBD2,NA
CATSRGLAGSTDTQYF,TGTGCCACCAGCAGAGGTCTAGCGGGAAGCACAGATACGCAGTATTTT,TRBJ2-3,TRBV15,TRBD2,NA
CASSQSEQMNTEAFF,TGCGCCAGCAGTCAATCGGAACAGATGAACACTGAAGCTTTCTTT,TRBJ1-1,TRBV23-1,NA,NA
CASSTGDSYEQYF,TGTGCCAGCAGCACAGGGGACTCCTACGAGCAGTACTTC,TRBJ2-7,TRBV5-4,TRBD1,NA
CASIERRGTGIFGYTF,TGTGCCAGCATCGAAAGACGCGGGACAGGGATTTTTGGCTACACCTTC,TRBJ1-2,TRBV28,TRBD1,NA
CASSPAASYGYTF,TGTGCCAGCTCACCGGCTGCTAGTTATGGCTACACCTTC,TRBJ1-2,TRBV18,NA,few
CASSPSGGPYEQYF,TGTGCCAGCAGCCCATCGGGAGGACCCTACGAGCAGTACTTC,TRBJ2-7,TRBV4-2,TRBD2,NA
CASSDVGQGYEQYF,TGTGCCAGCAGTGATGTGGGACAGGGATACGAGCAGTACTTC,TRBJ2-7,TRBV2,TRBD1,NA
CASRYSGTGGTLGNQPQHF,TGTGCCAGTAGATATTCCGGGACAGGGGGGACCCTGGGCAATCAGCCCCAGCATTTT,TRBJ1-5,TRBV19,TRBD1,NA
CASSPDTSLEQFF,TGTGCCAGCAGTCCAGATACTAGTCTCGAGCAGTTCTTC,TRBJ2-1,TRBV27,NA,NA
CASSLGQTDTQYF,TGTGCCAGCAGCTTGGGGCAGACAGATACGCAGTATTTT,TRBJ2-3,TRBV11-3,NA,once
CASSRGGTDTQYF,TGTGCCAGTAGTAGGGGGGGCACAGATACGCAGTATTTT,TRBJ2-3,TRBV19,NA,NA
CASSYKDRSYGYTF,TGTGCCAGCAGTTACAAAGACAGGAGTTATGGCTACACCTTC,TRBJ1-2,TRBV6-5,NA,NA
CASSHHSDRVDEKLFF,TGTGCCAGCAGCCATCACTCGGACAGGGTGGATGAAAAACTGTTTTTT,TRBJ1-4,TRBV14,TRBD1,NA
CATDRSWYF,TGTGCCACAGACAGGAGTTGGTACTTC,TRBJ2-7,TRBV6-1,NA,NA
CASSLAYQETQYF,TGTGCCAGCAGTTTAGCGTACCAAGAGACCCAGTACTTC,TRBJ2-5,TRBV28,NA,NA
CASSQDRDRHLSYEQYF,TGTGCCAGCAGCCAAGATCGGGACAGGCATCTCTCCTACGAGCAGTACTTC,TRBJ2-7,TRBV14,TRBD1,NA
CASSPEGEGNYEQYF,TGTGCCAGCAGCCCGGAGGGGGAGGGTAACTACGAGCAGTACTTC,TRBJ2-7,TRBV7-2,NA,NA
CAIQEEYSSSYEQYF,TGTGCCATCCAGGAGGAATACAGCTCCTCGTACGAGCAGTACTTC,TRBJ2-7,TRBV10-3,NA,once
CASSISQGKNDEQYF,TGTGCCAGTAGTATATCGCAGGGGAAAAACGACGAGCAGTACTTC,TRBJ2-7,TRBV19,NA,NA
CASRSTGTGYGNFYEQYF,TGTGCCAGCAGATCTACCGGGACAGGGTATGGTAACTTCTACGAGCAGTACTTC,TRBJ2-7,TRBV7-9,TRBD1,NA
CASSIEGAGYNEQFF,TGTGCCAGTAGTATAGAAGGGGCAGGGTACAATGAGCAGTTCTTC,TRBJ2-1,TRBV19,NA,NA
CIGGSEYNEQFF,TGCATCGGGGGGAGTGAATACAATGAGCAGTTCTTC,TRBJ2-1,TRBV29-1,TRBD2,NA
CAITLAGASSYEQYF,TGTGCCATCACCCTCGCAGGGGCCAGCTCCTACGAGCAGTACTTC,TRBJ2-7,TRBV10-3,NA,NA
CASSLKQGATGELFF,TGTGCCAGCAGCTTAAAACAGGGGGCGACCGGGGAGCTGTTTTTT,TRBJ2-2,TRBV7-7,TRBD1,NA
CASSLGQNLRKYF,TGTGCCAGCAGTTTGGGCCAAAACCTAAGGAAGTACTTC,TRBJ2-5,TRBV27,NA,NA
CASSLDRGQGITEAFF,TGTGCCAGCAGCTTGGATAGGGGACAGGGTATCACTGAAGCTTTCTTT,TRBJ1-1,TRBV5-6,TRBD1,NA
CASSGQGNTEAFF,TGTGCCAGCAGTGGACAGGGGAACACTGAAGCTTTCTTT,TRBJ1-1,TRBV2,TRBD1,NA
CASSEDKFNTEAFF,TGTGCCAGCAGTGAAGACAAATTCAACACTGAAGCTTTCTTT,TRBJ1-1,TRBV25-1,NA,NA
CASSRPGTRDETQYF,TGTGCCAGCAGTCGTCCCGGGACTAGAGATGAGACCCAGTACTTC,TRBJ2-5,TRBV27,TRBD2,NA
CASSSGQISTDTQYF,TGCGCCAGCAGCTCGGGACAGATTAGCACAGATACGCAGTATTTT,TRBJ2-3,TRBV5-1,TRBD1,NA
CASSPEAGAFRGYTF,TGTGCCAGCTCACCGGAAGCAGGGGCCTTTCGTGGCTACACCTTC,TRBJ1-2,TRBV18,NA,NA
CASSHRDRGAGANVLTF,TGTGCCAGCAGCCACCGGGACAGAGGGGCCGGGGCCAACGTCCTGACTTTC,TRBJ2-6,TRBV14,TRBD1,NA
CASSPGMHKDYNEQFF,TGCGCCAGCAGCCCCGGGATGCACAAGGACTACAATGAGCAGTTCTTC,TRBJ2-1,TRBV4-3,NA,NA
CASSNDSPGQYF,TGTGCCAGCTCAAATGACAGCCCGGGGCAGTACTTC,TRBJ2-7,TRBV18,NA,NA
CASSRDKSRKTYGYTF,TGTGCCAGCAGCCGGGATAAATCTCGAAAGACCTATGGCTACACCTTC,TRBJ1-2,TRBV7-6,NA,NA
CASKVWTGEAFF,TGTGCCAGTAAAGTTTGGACAGGAGAAGCTTTCTTT,TRBJ1-1,TRBV19,TRBD1,NA
CASSFRGSAGELFF,TGTGCCAGCAGTTTCCGAGGGAGCGCCGGGGAGCTGTTTTTT,TRBJ2-2,TRBV6-1,NA,NA
CASSLAGAANNEQFF,TGCGCCAGCAGCCTAGCGGGAGCGGCGAACAATGAGCAGTTCTTC,TRBJ2-1,TRBV5-1,TRBD2,NA
CASGGASGFFYEQYF,TGTGCCTCGGGAGGGGCTAGCGGATTTTTCTACGAGCAGTACTTC,TRBJ2-7,TRBV7-9,TRBD2,NA
CASSAGTGARNEKLFF,TGTGCCAGCAGCGCCGGGACAGGGGCCCGTAATGAAAAACTGTTTTTT,TRBJ1-4,TRBV7-2,TRBD1,NA
CASSQERRANTEAFF,TGTGCCAGCAGCCAAGAACGCAGGGCTAACACTGAAGCTTTCTTT,TRBJ1-1,TRBV4-2,NA,NA
CASSGQGPDEQYF,TGTGCCAGCAGCGGACAGGGGCCCGACGAGCAGTACTTC,TRBJ2-7,TRBV7-2,TRBD1,once
CASSNQGTGGFYNEQFF,TGTGCCAGCAGCAATCAGGGGACAGGGGGGTTTTACAATGAGCAGTTCTTC,TRBJ2-1,TRBV5-4,TRBD1,NA
CASSPQGQYEQYF,TGTGCCAGCAGCCCCCAGGGGCAATACGAGCAGTACTTC,TRBJ2-7,TRBV6-5,NA,NA
CASSPRAGTQYF,TGTGCCAGCAGTCCTAGAGCGGGGACCCAGTACTTC,TRBJ2-5,TRBV6-5,NA,NA
CASSLGEREWFSTDTQYF,TGCGCCAGCAGCTTGGGGGAGCGGGAGTGGTTCAGCACAGATACGCAGTATTTT,TRBJ2-3,TRBV5-1,TRBD2,NA
CASSLVTGTGMNTEAFF,TGTGCCAGCAGCTTAGTCACCGGGACAGGCATGAACACTGAAGCTTTCTTT,TRBJ1-1,TRBV11-3,TRBD1,NA
CASSETGGTDTQYF,TGTGCCAGCAGCGAAACAGGAGGCACAGATACGCAGTATTTT,TRBJ2-3,TRBV6-5,NA,NA